One and the same sample provided the 19 T cell receptor beta chains below, sequenced in a study of blood T cell repertoires in COVID-19 (dated by TCRdb to the early 2020s). Libraries were made using the immunoSEQ multiplex PCR assay. What TCRdb holds here is the immuneACCESS table cut down to in-frame rearrangements. Part of the clones is not present; checked against another copy, under half of the missing clones reflect an unresolved V gene, and the others are unexplained. For this sample the table gives about 190,000 clones, of which around 79% were detected only once. The ten largest clones add up to approximately 13% of the sample. The sample taken for sequencing was peripheral blood. All receptors come from a woman in her forties or fifties with acute or convalescent COVID-19.

The chain couples TRBV11-2 to TRBJ1-1; D is perhaps TRBD1 (5 bases). V dropped 1 base and J dropped 0 bases, with 9 bases sitting between them. The CDR3 is 15 residues long. The V gene's germline CDR1 is SGHAT and CDR2 FQNNGV. For the CDR3, the DNA is TGTGCCAGCAGCTTAGGACAGACCTTGAACACTGAAGCTTTCTTT. This codes for CASSLGQTLNTEAFF.

The gene calls are TRBV25-1 and TRBJ2-4; TRBD2 matches at 8 bases. This CDR3 region has 15 residues. Per germline, CDR1 MGHDK and CDR2 SYGVNS. Germline trimming cut 7 bases from V and 6 bases from J; bases unmatched to any gene: 11. The CDR3 is CASTPNGGVGNIQYF. CDR3 in DNA: TGTGCCAGCACCCCCAACGGGGGGGTTGGAAACATTCAGTACTTC.

The chain has TRBV19 and TRBJ2-7; no definite D call. Trimming left V 2 bases short and J 4 bases short, with 9 bases between. Germline V gene sequence: CDR1 LNHDA, CDR2 SQIVND (reference sequence). The length of the CDR3 is 13 residues. In nucleotides, the CDR3 is TGTGCCAGTAGTATACGCTTCCGGTACGAGCAGTACTTC. Encoded protein: CASSIRFRYEQYF. The entire variable domain, with the rest obtained from reference TRBV19 and TRBJ2-7, is as follows: DGGITQSPKYLFRKEGQNVTLSCEQNLNHDAMYWYRQDPGQGLRLIYYSQIVNDFQKGDIAEGYSVSREKKESFPLTVTSAQKNPTAFYLCASSIRFRYEQYFGPGTRLTVT.

The chain combines TRBV29-1 with TRBJ2-1; TRBD1 matches at 9 bases. Germline lookup yields CDR1 SQVTM and CDR2 ANQGSEA. This CDR3 has 15 residues. The CDR3 here is CITPERDRALDEQFF. CDR3 nucleotides: TGCATCACCCCGGAGCGGGACAGGGCACTGGATGAGCAGTTCTTC.

In its sample, this clone was seen once. This chain links TRBV5-1 with TRBJ1-2, with D possibly TRBD1 on 6 matching bases. CDR1 is SGHRS and CDR2 is YFSETQ in the germline V gene. Trimming removed 4 bases at V and 1 base at J, with 11 bases between. The CDR3 runs 14 residues. CDR3 sequence (DNA): TGCGCCAGCAGCCGGACAGAGGGTAACTATGGCTACACCTTC. Translated, it gives CASSRTEGNYGYTF.

This chain connects TRBV19 to TRBJ2-1; 11 bases agree with TRBD2. The length of the CDR3 is 17 residues. Germline lookup yields CDR1 LNHDA and CDR2 SQIVND (reference sequence). V lost 3 bases to trimming and J lost 3 bases; unmatched junction nucleotides: 7. The CDR3 nucleotides are TGTGCCAGTAGTATGTCGGTTAGCGGGAGGGGCTACAATGAGCAGTTCTTC. Residues: CASSMSVSGRGYNEQFF.

The rearrangement links TRBV10-3 to TRBJ1-5; the match to TRBD1 covers 8 bases. V was pared by 5 bases and J by 7 bases, with 10 bases of the junction left unmatched. This CDR3 spans 15 amino acids. CDR1 and CDR2 (germline): ENHRY, SYGVKD. The CDR3 nucleotides are TGTGCCATCAGTCGTTCGACAGGGGCGGAACAGCCCCAGCATTTT. Translating gives CAISRSTGAEQPQHF.

V and J are TRBV4-1 and TRBJ2-1, with TRBD2 matching 10 bases. CDR3 length: 16 amino acids. With 3 bases clipped from V and 9 bases from J, the junction kept 11 bases outside the gene matches. Looked up from germline, CDR1 is MGHRA and CDR2 is YSYEKL. The CDR3: CASSHWQRGGSVEQFF. The CDR3 region has the DNA TGCGCCAGCAGCCATTGGCAGCGGGGGGGCTCTGTTGAGCAGTTCTTC.

This clone is a singleton in its sample. V usage is TRBV5-6 and J usage is TRBJ2-7; 11 bases align to TRBD2. Germline-derived CDR1 and CDR2 are SGHDT and YYEEEE. This CDR3 has 17 amino acids. J was trimmed by 0 bases and V by 5 bases; bases with no gene match: 10. As DNA, the CDR3 is TGTGCCAGCAGTCCCCTGGGGACTAGCGGAGACTCCTACGAGCAGTACTTC. Translated: CASSPLGTSGDSYEQYF.

The rearrangement joins TRBV19 to TRBJ2-6; D not certain. Germline V lookup: CDR1 LNHDA, CDR2 SQIVND (reference sequence). The CDR3 extends over 15 amino acids. The V end was cut by 3 bases, the J end by 2 bases, with 8 bases between. CDR3 nucleotide sequence: TGTGCCAGTAGTATCAAGAGGACTGGGGCCAACGTCCTGACTTTC. This sequence encodes CASSIKRTGANVLTF. The whole variable domain, filled in from reference TRBV19 and TRBJ2-6, reads DGGITQSPKYLFRKEGQNVTLSCEQNLNHDAMYWYRQDPGQGLRLIYYSQIVNDFQKGDIAEGYSVSREKKESFPLTVTSAQKNPTAFYLCASSIKRTGANVLTFGAGSRLTVL.

This clone came up a few times. The gene calls are TRBV19 and TRBJ2-7; tentatively, D is TRBD2 (6 bases). The V and J ends lost 0 bases and 4 bases respectively, with 10 bases between them. The CDR3 contains 14 residues. Germline lookup yields CDR1 LNHDA and CDR2 SQIVND (reference sequence). The CDR3 reads CASSIERGPYEQYF. CDR3 in DNA: TGTGCCAGTAGTATAGAGCGGGGCCCGTACGAGCAGTACTTC.

The CDR3 protein is CASSEGLAGPYEQYF. The CDR3, as DNA: TGTGCCAGCAGCGAGGGACTAGCGGGGCCCTACGAGCAGTACTTC. The J gene is TRBJ2-7, the V gene TRBV11-2; TRBD2 aligns across 13 bases. CDR1 is SGHAT, CDR2 FQNNGV, per germline. The CDR3 runs 15 residues. V lost 5 bases and J lost 2; bases outside the gene matches: 3.

Notes on this clone: Other DNA sequences in the same sample also yield this CDR3. The J gene is TRBJ2-7, the V gene TRBV6-5; TRBD1 matches at 8 bases. With 6 bases clipped from V and 0 bases from J, the junction kept 4 bases outside the gene matches. This CDR3 has 14 amino acids. Germline V gene data show CDR1 as MNHEY and CDR2 as SVGAGI. CDR3 bases: TGTGCCAGCAGCTACGGACAGGGCTCCTACGAGCAGTACTTC. It specifies CASSYGQGSYEQYF.

The rearrangement links TRBV19 to TRBJ2-7; possibly TRBD1 for D (5 bases). Germline-derived CDR1 and CDR2 are LNHDA and SQIVND (reference sequence). Trimming took off 11 bases at V and 8 bases at J, with 16 bases between the two ends. The CDR3 has 11 residues. For the CDR3, the DNA is TGTGCCTCCCGCCAGGGTTTGCAGCAGTACTTC. Translation gives CASRQGLQQYF.

The J gene is TRBJ2-2, the V gene TRBV24-1, with 8 bases identical to TRBD1. CDR3 size: 14 residues. Looked up from germline, CDR1 is KGHDR and CDR2 is SFDVKD. The V segment lost 8 bases and the J segment 6 bases; nucleotides outside the gene matches: 7. The CDR3 DNA sequence: TGTGCCACCACCTGGACAGGGAGGCCCGGGGAGCTGTTTTTT. Translating it yields CATTWTGRPGELFF.

This chain joins TRBV19 and TRBJ2-1; the match to TRBD1 covers 11 bases. CDR1 is LNHDA and CDR2 is SQIVND in the germline V gene (reference sequence). The V segment lost 5 bases and the J segment 4 bases; nucleotides outside the gene matches: 7. The CDR3 length is 16 residues. The CDR3 sequence: CASSLAGTGGYNEQFF. As DNA, the CDR3 is TGTGCCAGTAGTTTGGCCGGGACAGGGGGGTACAATGAGCAGTTCTTC.

V gene TRBV14 combines with J gene TRBJ2-5, with D perhaps matching TRBD1 (5 bases). V lost 1 base, J lost 4 bases, and 13 bases lay in between. CDR3 length: 15 residues. Per germline, CDR1 SGHDN and CDR2 FVKESK. DNA for the CDR3: TGTGCCAGCAGCCAAGGGGCCAGGGCAACAGAGACCCAGTACTTC. Its translation is CASSQGARATETQYF.

V gene TRBV5-1 combines with J gene TRBJ2-2; 9 bases are a match to TRBD2. CDR3 length equals 17 residues. V was clipped by 1 base and J by 6 bases; unmatched bases: 10. CDR1 is SGHRS and CDR2 is YFSETQ in the germline V gene. This chain's CDR3 is CASSLFSAGGRSGELFF. The CDR3 region has the DNA TGCGCCAGCAGCTTGTTTTCCGCGGGGGGGCGATCCGGGGAGCTGTTTTTT.

The chain recombines TRBV24-1 with TRBJ2-5; 7 bases match TRBD1. This CDR3 region has 15 residues. Trimming at V came to 4 bases and at J to 2 bases, leaving 6 bases not matched to a gene. Germline-derived CDR1 and CDR2 are KGHDR and SFDVKD. The CDR3 DNA reads as TGTGCCACCAGTGAACCGGGACAGACACAAGAGACCCAGTACTTC. Translated, it gives CATSEPGQTQETQYF.